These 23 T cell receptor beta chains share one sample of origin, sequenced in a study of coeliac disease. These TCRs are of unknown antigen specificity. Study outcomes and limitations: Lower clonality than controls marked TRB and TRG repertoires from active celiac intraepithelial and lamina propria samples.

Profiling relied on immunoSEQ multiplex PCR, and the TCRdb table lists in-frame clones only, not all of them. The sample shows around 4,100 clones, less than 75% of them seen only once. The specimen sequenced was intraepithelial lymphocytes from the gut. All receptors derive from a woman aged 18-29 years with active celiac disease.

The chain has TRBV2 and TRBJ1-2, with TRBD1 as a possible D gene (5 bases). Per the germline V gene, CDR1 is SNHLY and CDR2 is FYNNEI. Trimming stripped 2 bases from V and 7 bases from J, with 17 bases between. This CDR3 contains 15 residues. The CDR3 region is CASSEQGQESGGYTF. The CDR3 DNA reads TGTGCCAGCAGTGAACAGGGTCAGGAGTCTGGTGGCTACACCTTC.

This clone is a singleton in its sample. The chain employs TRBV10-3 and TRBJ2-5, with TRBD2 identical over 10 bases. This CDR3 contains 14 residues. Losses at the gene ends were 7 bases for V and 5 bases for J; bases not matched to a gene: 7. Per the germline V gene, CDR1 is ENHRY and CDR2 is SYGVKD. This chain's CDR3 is CAIKQAGGLETQYF. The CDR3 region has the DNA TGTGCCATCAAGCAAGCGGGGGGGCTTGAGACCCAGTACTTC.

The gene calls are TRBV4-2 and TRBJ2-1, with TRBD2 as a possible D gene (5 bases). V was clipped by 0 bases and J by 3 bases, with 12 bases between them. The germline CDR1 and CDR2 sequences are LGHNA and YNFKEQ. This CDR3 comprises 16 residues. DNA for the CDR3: TGTGCCAGCAGCCAAGATAGCTCGACTAACTACAATGAGCAGTTCTTC. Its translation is CASSQDSSTNYNEQFF.

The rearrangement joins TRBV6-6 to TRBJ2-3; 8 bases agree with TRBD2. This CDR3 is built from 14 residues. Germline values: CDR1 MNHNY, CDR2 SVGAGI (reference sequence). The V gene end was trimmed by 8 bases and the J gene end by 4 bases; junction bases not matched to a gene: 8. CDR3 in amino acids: CASAGGANPDTQYF. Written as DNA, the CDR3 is TGTGCCAGCGCCGGGGGGGCCAACCCAGATACGCAGTATTTT.

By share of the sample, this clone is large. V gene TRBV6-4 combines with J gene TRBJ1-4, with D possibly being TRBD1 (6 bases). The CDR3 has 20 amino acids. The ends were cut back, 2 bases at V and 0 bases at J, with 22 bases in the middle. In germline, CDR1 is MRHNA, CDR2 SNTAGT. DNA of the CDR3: TGTGCCAGCAGTGACACCAGGACAGCCGATCCTTCTGCAACTAATGAAAAACTGTTTTTT. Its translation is CASSDTRTADPSATNEKLFF.

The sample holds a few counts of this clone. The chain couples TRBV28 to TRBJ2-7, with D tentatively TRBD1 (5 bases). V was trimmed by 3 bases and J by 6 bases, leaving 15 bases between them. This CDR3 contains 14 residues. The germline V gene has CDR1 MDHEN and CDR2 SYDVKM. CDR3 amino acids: CASSFVQGPGEQYV. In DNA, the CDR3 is TGTGCCAGCAGTTTCGTTCAGGGCCCGGGCGAGCAGTACGTC.

The CDR3 loop reads CASSVAEHRGDRGLFSPPQTEAFF. For the CDR3, the DNA is TGTGCCAGCAGCGTAGCCGAACACCGAGGGGACAGGGGATTGTTCAGTCCCCCTCAGACTGAAGCTTTCTTT. This sequence joins TRBV9 and TRBJ1-1, with 10 bases lining up with TRBD1. This CDR3 has 24 amino acids. Germline V CDR1 and CDR2: SGDLS, YYNGEE. The J segment lost 5 bases and the V segment lost 0 bases, leaving 31 bases of the junction unmatched.

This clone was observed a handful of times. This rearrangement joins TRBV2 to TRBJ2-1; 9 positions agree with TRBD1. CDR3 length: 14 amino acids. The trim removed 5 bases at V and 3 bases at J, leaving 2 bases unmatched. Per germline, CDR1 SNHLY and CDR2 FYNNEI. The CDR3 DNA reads TGTGCCAGCAGTTGGACAGGGGTCTACAATGAGCAGTTCTTC. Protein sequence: CASSWTGVYNEQFF.

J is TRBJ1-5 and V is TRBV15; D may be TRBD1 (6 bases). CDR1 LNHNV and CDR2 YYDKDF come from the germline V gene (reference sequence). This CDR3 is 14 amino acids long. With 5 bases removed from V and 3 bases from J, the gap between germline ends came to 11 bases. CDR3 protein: CATSPQGPNQPQHF. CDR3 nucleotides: TGTGCCACCAGCCCCCAGGGGCCCAATCAGCCCCAGCATTTT.

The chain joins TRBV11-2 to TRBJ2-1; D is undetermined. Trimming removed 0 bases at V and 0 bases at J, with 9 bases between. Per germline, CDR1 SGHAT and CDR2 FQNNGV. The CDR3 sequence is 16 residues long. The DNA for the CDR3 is TGTGCCAGCAGCTTAGACCCGGTAAGCTCCTACAATGAGCAGTTCTTC. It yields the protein CASSLDPVSSYNEQFF.

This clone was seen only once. CDR3 sequence: CASSLRQGSTDTQYF. The CDR3 coding sequence is TGTGCCAGCAGCCTACGACAGGGGAGCACAGATACGCAGTATTTT. The chain joins TRBV13 to TRBJ2-3; 8 positions match TRBD1. V lost 5 bases and J lost 0; bases outside the gene matches: 4. This CDR3 comprises 15 residues. Germline V gene sequence: CDR1 PRHDT, CDR2 FYEKMQ (reference sequence). Based on the CDR3 plus reference TRBV13 and TRBJ2-3, the full variable domain is AAGVIQSPRHLIKEKRETATLKCYPIPRHDTVYWYQQGPGQDPQFLISFYEKMQSDKGSIPDRFSAQQFSDYHSELNMSSLELGDSALYFCASSLRQGSTDTQYFGPGTRLTVL.

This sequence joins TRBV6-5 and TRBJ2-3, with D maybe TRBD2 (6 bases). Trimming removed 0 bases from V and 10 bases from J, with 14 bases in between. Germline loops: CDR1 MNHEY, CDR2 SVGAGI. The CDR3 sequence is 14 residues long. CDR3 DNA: TGTGCCAGCAGTTACTCGGCAACGGGAGCCGCGCAGTATTTT. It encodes CASSYSATGAAQYF.

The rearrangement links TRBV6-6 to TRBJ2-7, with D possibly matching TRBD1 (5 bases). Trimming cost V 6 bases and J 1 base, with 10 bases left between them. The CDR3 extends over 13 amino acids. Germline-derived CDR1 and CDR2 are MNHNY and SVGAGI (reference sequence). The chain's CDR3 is CASRPTDSYEQYV. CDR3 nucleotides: TGTGCCAGCAGGCCGACAGATTCCTACGAGCAGTACGTC.

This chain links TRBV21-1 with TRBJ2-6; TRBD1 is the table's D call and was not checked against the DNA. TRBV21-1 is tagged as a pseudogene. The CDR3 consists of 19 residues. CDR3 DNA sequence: TGTGCCAGCAGCAATAGGGACAGGGGAACGGTTTCTGGGGCCAACGTCCTGACTTTC. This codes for CASSNRDRGTVSGANVLTF.

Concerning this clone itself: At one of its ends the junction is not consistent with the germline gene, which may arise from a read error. CDR3: CASSRTSGGITDTRYF. Written as DNA, the CDR3 is TGCGCCAGCAGCCGGACTAGCGGGGGGATAACAGATACGCGGTATTTT. V is TRBV4-1 and J is TRBJ2-3; TRBD2 aligns across 14 bases. Germline CDR1 and CDR2: MGHRA and YSYEKL. The CDR3 extends over 16 amino acids.

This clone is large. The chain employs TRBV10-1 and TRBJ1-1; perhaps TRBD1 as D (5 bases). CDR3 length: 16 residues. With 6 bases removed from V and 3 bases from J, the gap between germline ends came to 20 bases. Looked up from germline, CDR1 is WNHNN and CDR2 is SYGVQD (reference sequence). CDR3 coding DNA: TGCGCCAGCAGCCGCTATGAAACAAGGGGTTACACTGAAGCTTTCTTT. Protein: CASSRYETRGYTEAFF.

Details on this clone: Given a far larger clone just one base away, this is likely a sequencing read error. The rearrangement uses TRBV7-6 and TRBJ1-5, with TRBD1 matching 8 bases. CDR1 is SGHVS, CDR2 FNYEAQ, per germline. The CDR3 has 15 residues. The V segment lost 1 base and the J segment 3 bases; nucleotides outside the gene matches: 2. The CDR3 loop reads CASSLGTGPNQPQHF. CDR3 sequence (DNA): TGTGCCAGCAGCTTAGGGACAGGGCCCAATCAGCCCCAGCATTTT.

This chain's CDR3 is CASSLAGGQRNSPLHF. The CDR3 coding sequence is TGTGCCAGCAGCTTGGCCGGAGGACAGCGTAATTCACCCCTCCACTTT. The chain employs TRBV5-4 and TRBJ1-6, with a tentative D call TRBD1 (6 bases). V was cut by 0 bases and J by 6 bases, with 13 bases left in between. Germline CDR1 SGHNT, CDR2 YYREEE (reference sequence). The CDR3 contains 16 residues.

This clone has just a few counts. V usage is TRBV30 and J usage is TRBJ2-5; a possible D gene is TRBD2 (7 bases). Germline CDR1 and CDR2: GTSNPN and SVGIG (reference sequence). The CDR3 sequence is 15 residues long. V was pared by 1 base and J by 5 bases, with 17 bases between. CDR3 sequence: CAWSAPRGAGETQYF. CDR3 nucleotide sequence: TGTGCCTGGAGTGCCCCCCGGGGGGCAGGTGAGACCCAGTACTTC. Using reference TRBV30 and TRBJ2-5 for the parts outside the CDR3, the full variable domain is SQTIHQWPATLVQPVGSPLSLECTVEGTSNPNLYWYRQAAGRGLQLLFYSVGIGQISSEVPQNLSASRPQDRQFILSSKKLLLSDSGFYLCAWSAPRGAGETQYFGPGTRLLVL.

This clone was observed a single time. The CDR3 nucleotides read TGTGCCAGCACACAGGGGGTCCCCTCCTCTGGAAACACCATATATTTT. Its translation is CASTQGVPSSGNTIYF. The chain carries TRBV18 and TRBJ1-3; 8 positions agree with TRBD1. Germline CDR1 is KGHSH and CDR2 is LQKENI. V dropped 8 bases and J dropped 0; count of bases not matched to a gene: 9. The CDR3 consists of 16 residues.

The CDR3 sequence: CASSSRLAGGIYNEQFF. The DNA for the CDR3 is TGCGCCAGCAGCTCCCGGCTAGCGGGGGGTATTTACAATGAGCAGTTCTTC. The chain couples TRBV5-1 to TRBJ2-1, with 11 bases identical to TRBD2. CDR1 SGHRS and CDR2 YFSETQ come from the germline V gene. The CDR3 has 17 residues. Germline trimming cut 3 bases from V and 4 bases from J; bases unmatched to any gene: 9.

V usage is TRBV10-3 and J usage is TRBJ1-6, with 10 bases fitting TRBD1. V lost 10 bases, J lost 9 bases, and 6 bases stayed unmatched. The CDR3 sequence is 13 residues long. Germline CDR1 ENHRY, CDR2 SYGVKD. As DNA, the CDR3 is TGTGCCACGGCGGGACAGGGGCTTTCACCCCTCCACTTT. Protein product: CATAGQGLSPLHF.

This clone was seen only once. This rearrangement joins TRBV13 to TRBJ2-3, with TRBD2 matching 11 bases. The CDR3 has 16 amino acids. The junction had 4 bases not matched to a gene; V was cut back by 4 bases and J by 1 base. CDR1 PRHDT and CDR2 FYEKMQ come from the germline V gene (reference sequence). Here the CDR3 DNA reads TGTGCCAGCAGCTCCATACTAGCGGGGGGCACAGATACGCAGTATTTT. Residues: CASSSILAGGTDTQYF.